This T cell receptor beta chain comes out of a study of T-cell reconstitution after alpha-beta-depleted transplantation in children. Study observations and caveats: Some patients showed high day-60 TCRbeta diversity, which derived from surviving recipient T cells and thymic progenitors. Diversity and T-cell counts at one year after transplant derived mostly from new T cells. Expanded graft clones numbering several hundred reportedly gave rise to alpha-beta T cells about two months after transplant.

In the case of this clonotype: Its target is unknown.

Preparing the TCRbeta library involved the use of unique molecular identifiers. TCRdb reanalysed the PCR reads using MiXCR and keeps one entry per CDR3 protein. The profile covers 300,000 to 400,000 distinct CDR3 sequences, with around 25% appearing a single time and about a tenth taken by the ten largest. The CDR3 runs to 16 residues. This chain connects TRBV21-1 to TRBJ2-1; the D call in the table, TRBD2, was not verified against the DNA. TRBV21-1 is a listed pseudogene. The sample was PBMCs, mostly from graft donor cells, taken 180 days after TCRalphabeta/CD19-depleted stem cell transplant. The clonotype comes from a male patient under 18 who had a stem cell transplant for acute lymphoblastic leukemia, so the T cells may come from the graft donor. Written as DNA, the CDR3 is TGTGCCAGCAGCGAGCGCGGGAGTGGGAACTACGATGAGCAGTTCTTC. Translation: CASSERGSGNYDEQFF.